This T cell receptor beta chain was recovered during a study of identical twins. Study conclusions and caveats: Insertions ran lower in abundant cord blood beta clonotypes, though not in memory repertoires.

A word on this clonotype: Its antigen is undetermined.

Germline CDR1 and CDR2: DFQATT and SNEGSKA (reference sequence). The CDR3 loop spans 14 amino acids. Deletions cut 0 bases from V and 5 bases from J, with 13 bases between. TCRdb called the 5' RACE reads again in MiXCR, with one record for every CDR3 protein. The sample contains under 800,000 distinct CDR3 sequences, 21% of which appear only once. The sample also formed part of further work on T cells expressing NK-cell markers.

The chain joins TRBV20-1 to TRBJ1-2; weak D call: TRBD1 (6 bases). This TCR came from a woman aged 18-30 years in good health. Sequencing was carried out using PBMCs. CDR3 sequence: CSAREIDRRYGYTF. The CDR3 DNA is TGCAGTGCTAGAGAAATTGACAGGCGGTATGGCTACACCTTC.